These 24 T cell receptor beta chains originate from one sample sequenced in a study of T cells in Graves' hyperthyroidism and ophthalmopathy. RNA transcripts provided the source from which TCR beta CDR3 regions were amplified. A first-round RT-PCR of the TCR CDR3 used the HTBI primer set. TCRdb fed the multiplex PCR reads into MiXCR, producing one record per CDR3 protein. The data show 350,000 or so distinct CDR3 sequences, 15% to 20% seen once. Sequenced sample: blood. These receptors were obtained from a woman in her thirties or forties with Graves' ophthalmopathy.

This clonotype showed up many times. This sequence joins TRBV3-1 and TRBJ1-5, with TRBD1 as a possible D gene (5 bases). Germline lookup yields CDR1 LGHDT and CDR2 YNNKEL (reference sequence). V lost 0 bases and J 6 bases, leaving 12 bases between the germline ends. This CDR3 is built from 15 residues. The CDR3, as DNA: TGTGCCAGCAGCCAAGATTGGGGGGTGAGTCAGCCCCAGCATTTT. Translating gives CASSQDWGVSQPQHF.

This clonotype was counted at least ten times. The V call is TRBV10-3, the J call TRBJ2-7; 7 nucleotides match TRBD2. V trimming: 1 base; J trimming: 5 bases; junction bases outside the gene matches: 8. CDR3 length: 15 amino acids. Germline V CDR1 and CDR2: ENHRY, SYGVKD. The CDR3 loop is CAISEFGRAGDEQYF. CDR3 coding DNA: TGTGCCATCAGTGAGTTCGGCAGGGCGGGGGACGAGCAGTACTTC.

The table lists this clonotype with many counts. The CDR3 nucleotides are TGTGCCAGCAGACCCCACAAGGGCCGTAGCAATCAGCCCCAGCATTTT. This codes for CASRPHKGRSNQPQHF. This sequence joins TRBV6-5 and TRBJ1-5, with D unclear. Per the germline V gene, CDR1 is MNHEY and CDR2 is SVGAGI. The CDR3 covers 16 residues. Trimming took off 6 bases at V and 0 bases at J, with 15 bases between the two ends.

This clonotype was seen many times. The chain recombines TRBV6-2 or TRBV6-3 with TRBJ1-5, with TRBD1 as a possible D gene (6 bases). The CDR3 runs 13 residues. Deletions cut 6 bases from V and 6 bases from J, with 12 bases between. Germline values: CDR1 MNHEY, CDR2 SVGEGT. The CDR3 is CASRQGAGQPQHF. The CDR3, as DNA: TGTGCCAGCAGACAGGGTGCCGGTCAGCCCCAGCATTTT.

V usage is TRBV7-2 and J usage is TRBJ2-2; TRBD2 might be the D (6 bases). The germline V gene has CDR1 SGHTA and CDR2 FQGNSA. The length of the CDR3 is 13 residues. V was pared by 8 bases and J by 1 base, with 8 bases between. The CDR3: CASGLKNTGELFF. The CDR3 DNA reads TGTGCCAGCGGACTAAAGAACACCGGGGAGCTGTTTTTT.

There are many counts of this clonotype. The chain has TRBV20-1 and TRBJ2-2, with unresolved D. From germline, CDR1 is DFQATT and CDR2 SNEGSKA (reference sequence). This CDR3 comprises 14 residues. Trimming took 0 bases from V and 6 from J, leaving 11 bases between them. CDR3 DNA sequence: TGCAGTGCTAGAGAGCCTAGGGCCCCCGGGGAGCTGTTTTTT. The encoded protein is CSAREPRAPGELFF.

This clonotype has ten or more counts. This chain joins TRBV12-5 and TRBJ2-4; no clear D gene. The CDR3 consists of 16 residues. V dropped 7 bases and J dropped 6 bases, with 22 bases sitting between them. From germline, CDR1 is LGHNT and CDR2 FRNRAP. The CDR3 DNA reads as TGTGCTAGTGCCGACCCCCGAAGAGGTCCGGGAAACATTCAGTACTTC. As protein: CASADPRRGPGNIQYF.

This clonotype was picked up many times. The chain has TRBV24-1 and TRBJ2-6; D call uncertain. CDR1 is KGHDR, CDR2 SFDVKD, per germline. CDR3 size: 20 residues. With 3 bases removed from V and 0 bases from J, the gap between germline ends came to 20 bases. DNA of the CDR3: TGTGCCACCAGTGATCGGCCCCGACAAGCAGGCTCCTCTGGGGCCAACGTCCTGACTTTC. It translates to CATSDRPRQAGSSGANVLTF.

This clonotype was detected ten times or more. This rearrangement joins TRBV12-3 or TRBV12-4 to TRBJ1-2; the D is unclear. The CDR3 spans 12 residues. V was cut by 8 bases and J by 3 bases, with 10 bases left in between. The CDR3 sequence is CASLKIDYGYTF. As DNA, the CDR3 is TGTGCCAGCTTGAAGATAGACTATGGCTACACCTTC.

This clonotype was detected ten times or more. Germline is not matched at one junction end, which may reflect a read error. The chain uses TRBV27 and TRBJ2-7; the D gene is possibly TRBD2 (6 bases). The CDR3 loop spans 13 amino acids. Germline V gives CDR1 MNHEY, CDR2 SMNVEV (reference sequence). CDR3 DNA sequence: TGTGCCAGCAGATCCCGGGACTCCCACGAGCAGTACTTC. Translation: CASRSRDSHEQYF.

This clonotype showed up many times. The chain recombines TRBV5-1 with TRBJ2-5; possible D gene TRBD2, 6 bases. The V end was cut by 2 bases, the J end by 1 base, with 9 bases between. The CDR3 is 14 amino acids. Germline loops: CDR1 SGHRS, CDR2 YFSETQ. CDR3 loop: CASSLGDFQETQYF. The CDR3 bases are TGCGCCAGCAGCTTAGGGGACTTCCAAGAGACCCAGTACTTC.

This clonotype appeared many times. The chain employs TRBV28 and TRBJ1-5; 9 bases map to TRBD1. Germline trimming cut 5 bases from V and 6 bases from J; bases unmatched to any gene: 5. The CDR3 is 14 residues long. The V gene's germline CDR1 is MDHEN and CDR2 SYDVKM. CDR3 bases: TGTGCCAGCAGTATGGGGACAGGGATTCAGCCCCAGCATTTT. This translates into CASSMGTGIQPQHF.

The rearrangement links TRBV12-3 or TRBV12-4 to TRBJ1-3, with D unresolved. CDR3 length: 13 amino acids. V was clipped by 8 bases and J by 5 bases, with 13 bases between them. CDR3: CASGDAARNTIYF. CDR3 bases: TGTGCCAGCGGAGACGCAGCGCGAAACACCATATATTTT.

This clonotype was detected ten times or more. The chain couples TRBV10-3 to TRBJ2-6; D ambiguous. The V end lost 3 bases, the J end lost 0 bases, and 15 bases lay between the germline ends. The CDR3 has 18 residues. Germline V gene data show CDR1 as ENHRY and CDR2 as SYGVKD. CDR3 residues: CAISELPERRSGANVLTF. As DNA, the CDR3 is TGTGCCATCAGTGAACTTCCGGAGCGCCGCTCTGGGGCCAACGTCCTGACTTTC.

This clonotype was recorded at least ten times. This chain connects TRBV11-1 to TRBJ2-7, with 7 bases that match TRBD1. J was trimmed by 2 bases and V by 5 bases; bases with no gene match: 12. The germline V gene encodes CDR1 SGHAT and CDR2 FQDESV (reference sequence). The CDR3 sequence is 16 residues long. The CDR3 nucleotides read TGTGCCAGCAGCGCGATACCGACAGGGAGCGCCTACGAGCAGTACTTC. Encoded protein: CASSAIPTGSAYEQYF.

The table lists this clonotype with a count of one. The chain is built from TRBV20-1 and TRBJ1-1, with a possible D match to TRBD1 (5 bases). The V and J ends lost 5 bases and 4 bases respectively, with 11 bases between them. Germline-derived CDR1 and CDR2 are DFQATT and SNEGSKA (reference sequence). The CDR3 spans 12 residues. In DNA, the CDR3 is TGCAGTGCTTTGGTAGGGGCCACTGAAGCTTTCTTT. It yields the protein CSALVGATEAFF.

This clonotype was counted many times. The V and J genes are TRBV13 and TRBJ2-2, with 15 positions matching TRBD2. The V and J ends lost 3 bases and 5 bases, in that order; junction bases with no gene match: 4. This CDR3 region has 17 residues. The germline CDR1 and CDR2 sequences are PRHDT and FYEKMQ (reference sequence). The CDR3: CASSLGLAGGETGELFF. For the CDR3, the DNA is TGTGCCAGCAGCTTGGGACTAGCGGGAGGAGAGACCGGGGAGCTGTTTTTT. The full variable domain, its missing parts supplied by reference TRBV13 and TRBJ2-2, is AAGVIQSPRHLIKEKRETATLKCYPIPRHDTVYWYQQGPGQDPQFLISFYEKMQSDKGSIPDRFSAQQFSDYHSELNMSSLELGDSALYFCASSLGLAGGETGELFFGEGSRLTVL.

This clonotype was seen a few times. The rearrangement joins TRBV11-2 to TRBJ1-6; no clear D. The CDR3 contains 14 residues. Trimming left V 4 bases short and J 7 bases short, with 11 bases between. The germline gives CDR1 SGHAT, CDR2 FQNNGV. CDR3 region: CASSSHRGNSPLHF. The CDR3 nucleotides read TGTGCCAGCAGCTCTCACCGAGGGAATTCACCCCTCCACTTT.

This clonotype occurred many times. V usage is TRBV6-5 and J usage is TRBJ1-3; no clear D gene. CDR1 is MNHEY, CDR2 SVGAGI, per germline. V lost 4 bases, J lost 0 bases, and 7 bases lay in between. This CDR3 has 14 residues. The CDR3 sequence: CASSWERSGNTIYF. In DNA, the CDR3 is TGTGCCAGCAGTTGGGAACGCTCTGGAAACACCATATATTTT.

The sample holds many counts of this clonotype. The CDR3 DNA sequence: TGTGCCACCAGCAGAGATCCCTTTGCCTCTCATCAGCCCCAGCATTTT. Translating it yields CATSRDPFASHQPQHF. The chain is built from TRBV15 and TRBJ1-5; D is undetermined. Looked up from germline, CDR1 is LNHNV and CDR2 is YYDKDF (reference sequence). Trimming left V 0 bases short and J 5 bases short, with 14 bases between. The CDR3 extends over 16 amino acids.

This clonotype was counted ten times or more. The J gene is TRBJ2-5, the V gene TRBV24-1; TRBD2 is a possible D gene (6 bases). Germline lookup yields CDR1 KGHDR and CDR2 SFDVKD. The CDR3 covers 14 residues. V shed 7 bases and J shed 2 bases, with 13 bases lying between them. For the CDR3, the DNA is TGTGCCACCAGCTCCGGGAGACTGCAAGAGACCCAGTACTTC. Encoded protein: CATSSGRLQETQYF.

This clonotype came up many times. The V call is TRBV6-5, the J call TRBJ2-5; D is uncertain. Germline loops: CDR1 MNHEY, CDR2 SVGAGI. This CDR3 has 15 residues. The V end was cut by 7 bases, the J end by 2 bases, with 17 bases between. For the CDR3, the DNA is TGTGCCAGCACGCCCCCTCAAGTCCGTCAAGAGACCCAGTACTTC. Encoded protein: CASTPPQVRQETQYF.

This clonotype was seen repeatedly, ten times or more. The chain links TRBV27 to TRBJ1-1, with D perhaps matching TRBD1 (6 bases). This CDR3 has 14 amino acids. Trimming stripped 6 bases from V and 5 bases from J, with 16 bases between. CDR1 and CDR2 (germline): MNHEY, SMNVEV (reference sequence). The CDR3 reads CASSTGGALTEAFF. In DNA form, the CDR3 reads TGTGCCAGCAGCACTGGGGGGGCTTTAACTGAAGCTTTCTTT.

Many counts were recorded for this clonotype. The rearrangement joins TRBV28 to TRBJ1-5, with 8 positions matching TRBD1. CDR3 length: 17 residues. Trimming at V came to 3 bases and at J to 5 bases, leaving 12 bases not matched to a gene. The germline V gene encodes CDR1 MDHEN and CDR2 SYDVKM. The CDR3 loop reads CASSFPPAGGEYQPQHF. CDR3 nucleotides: TGTGCCAGCAGTTTCCCCCCGGCAGGGGGCGAGTATCAGCCCCAGCATTTT.